A selection of T cell receptor beta chains follows, all from one sample in a study of Ad26.COV2.S vaccination and SARS-CoV-2 variants. TCRdb's copy holds only in-frame clones and misses some; the assay was immunoSEQ multiplex PCR. The sample consists of a few hundred thousand clones, roughly 87% of them appearing once. Source: peripheral blood, taken in a trial of Ad26.COV2.S vaccine versus placebo. These receptor sequences come from a person aged 18-65 years who received the Ad26.COV2.S COVID-19 vaccine or a placebo. Both conserved end residues are trimmed from each CDR3. The order of the fields is D gene, J gene, V gene, CDR3 protein. A D gene is named only where the DNA matches it firmly.

-,TRBJ2-2,TRBV24-1,ATSSTGTNTGELF
-,TRBJ2-7,TRBV27,ASRGRGTQY
-,TRBJ2-2,TRBV19,ASSHSGHNTGELF
TRBD1,TRBJ2-1,TRBV3-1/TRBV3-2,ASSRGRGQGYNEQF
-,TRBJ2-3,TRBV6-2/TRBV6-3,ASSYSGARTDTQY
TRBD1,TRBJ1-4,TRBV30,AWSAREQGVGEKLF
TRBD2,TRBJ2-7,TRBV7-6,ASSAGVGTYEQY
-,TRBJ2-7,TRBV7-9,ASSLAGLSPYEQY
TRBD1,TRBJ2-3,TRBV5-4,ASSSGTATDTQY
-,TRBJ2-6,TRBV19,ASSMGSTFSGANVLT
-,TRBJ2-3,TRBV5-1,ASSYADTQY
TRBD2,TRBJ2-2,TRBV3-1/TRBV3-2,ASSQDSGSWTGELF
-,TRBJ2-7,TRBV11-2,ASIASDGYEQY
-,TRBJ2-6,TRBV29-1,SVELTGYRGANVLT
-,TRBJ1-5,TRBV19,ASSIEDLNNQPQH
TRBD1,TRBJ2-7,TRBV5-1,ASSLGFGKGTGESEQY
-,TRBJ2-7,TRBV6-2/TRBV6-3,ASSPLDSAYEQY